This TCR beta chain originates from a study of cytomegalovirus exposure and HLA in healthy donors. Looking at the study overall: Previous work identified 95 million to 140 million unique TCR beta sequences from 150 million to 200 million T cells.

Points on this clone: Its cognate antigen is unknown.

The PCR was carried out with 60 Vbeta primers and 13 Jbeta primers. Clones were read by immunoSEQ multiplex PCR, and TCRdb kept only the in-frame ones, dropping some. The data contain a few hundred thousand clones, approximately 80% of them singletons. Study conclusions and caveats: A further, later analysis showed that HLA-associated TCR beta chains (compared with equally common others) were more clonally expanded. Among the sequence variants, a highly shared cluster was likely an artifact of sequencing. Researchers had no immune exposure information except CMV serostatus available.

This receptor was obtained from a man aged 25 to 40 in good health and CMV-seronegative. Sequenced material: PBMCs.

This chain's CDR3 is CASSLGWQGRKNIQYF. Written as DNA, the CDR3 is TGTGCCAGCAGCTTAGGTTGGCAGGGTAGGAAAAACATTCAGTACTTC. The V and J genes are TRBV7-2 and TRBJ2-4; possible D gene TRBD1, 5 bases. Trimming cost V 1 base and J 4 bases, with 14 bases left between them. Germline lookup yields CDR1 SGHTA and CDR2 FQGNSA. CDR3 length: 16 amino acids.